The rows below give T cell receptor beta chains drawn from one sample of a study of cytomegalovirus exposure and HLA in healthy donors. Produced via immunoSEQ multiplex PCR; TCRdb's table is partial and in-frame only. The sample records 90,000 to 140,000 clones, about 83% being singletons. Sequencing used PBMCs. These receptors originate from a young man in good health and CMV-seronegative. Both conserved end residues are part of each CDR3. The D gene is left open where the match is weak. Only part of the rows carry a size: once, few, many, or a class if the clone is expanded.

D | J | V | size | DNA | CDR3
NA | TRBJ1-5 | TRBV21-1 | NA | TGTGCCAGCAGCCCACGTGAGGGTTGTCAGCCCCAGCATTTT | CASSPREGCQPQHF
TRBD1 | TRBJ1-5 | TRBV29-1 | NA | TGCAGCGTCGTCCCCGGGACAGGCCAAGGGAGGCCCCAGCATTTT | CSVVPGTGQGRPQHF
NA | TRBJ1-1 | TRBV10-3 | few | TGTGCCACCCAGCGGGCCACTGAAGCTTTCTTT | CATQRATEAFF
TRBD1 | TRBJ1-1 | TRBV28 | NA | TGTGCCAGCAGTTCCGCGGGACAGCAAGGAGCCACTGAAGCTTTCTTT | CASSSAGQQGATEAFF
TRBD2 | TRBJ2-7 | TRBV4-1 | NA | TGCGCCAGCAGCCAAGCGGAGGCTAGCGGGAGGTTGGACGAGCAGTACTTC | CASSQAEASGRLDEQYF
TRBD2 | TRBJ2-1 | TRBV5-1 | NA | TGCGCCAGCAGCCTGTCTCTAGCGGGAGTGAGCAATGAGCAGTTCTTC | CASSLSLAGVSNEQFF
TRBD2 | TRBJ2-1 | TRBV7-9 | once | TGTGCCAGCAGCCAGACTAGCGGGAGGACAGACAATGAGCAGTTCTTC | CASSQTSGRTDNEQFF
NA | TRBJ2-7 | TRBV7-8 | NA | TGTGCCAGCAGCCCAACAGCGGTCAGCTCCTACGAGCAGTACTTC | CASSPTAVSSYEQYF
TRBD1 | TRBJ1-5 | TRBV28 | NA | TGTGCCAGCACCCAGGGGGGATTCAATCAGCCCCAGCATTTT | CASTQGGFNQPQHF
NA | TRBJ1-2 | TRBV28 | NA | TGTGCCAGCAGTGGAGGACTGCTTGGCTACACCTTC | CASSGGLLGYTF
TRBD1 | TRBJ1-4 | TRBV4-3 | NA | TGCGCCAGCAGCTTGACAGGGCCTAATGAAAAACTGTTTTTT | CASSLTGPNEKLFF
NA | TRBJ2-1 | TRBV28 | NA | TGTGCCAGCAGTTCCAGACAGGCCAATGAGCAGTTCTTC | CASSSRQANEQFF
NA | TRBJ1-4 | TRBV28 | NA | TGTGCCAGCTTTGGGCAGCATAATGAAAAACTGTTTTTT | CASFGQHNEKLFF